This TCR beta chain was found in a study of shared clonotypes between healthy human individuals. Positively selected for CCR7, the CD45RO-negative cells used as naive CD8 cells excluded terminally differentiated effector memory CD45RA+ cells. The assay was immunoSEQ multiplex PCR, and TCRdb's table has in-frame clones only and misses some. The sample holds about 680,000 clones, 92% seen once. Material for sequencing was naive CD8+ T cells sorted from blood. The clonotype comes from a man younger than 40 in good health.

DNA of the CDR3: TGTGCCAGCAGCACCATCCCGAAGGACTACAATGAGCAGTTCTTC. It is translated as CASSTIPKDYNEQFF. The chain combines TRBV7-8 with TRBJ2-1; D remains unclear. The CDR3 has 15 amino acids. V shed 5 bases and J shed 3 bases, with 14 bases lying between them. CDR1 SGHVS and CDR2 FQNEAQ come from the germline V gene.